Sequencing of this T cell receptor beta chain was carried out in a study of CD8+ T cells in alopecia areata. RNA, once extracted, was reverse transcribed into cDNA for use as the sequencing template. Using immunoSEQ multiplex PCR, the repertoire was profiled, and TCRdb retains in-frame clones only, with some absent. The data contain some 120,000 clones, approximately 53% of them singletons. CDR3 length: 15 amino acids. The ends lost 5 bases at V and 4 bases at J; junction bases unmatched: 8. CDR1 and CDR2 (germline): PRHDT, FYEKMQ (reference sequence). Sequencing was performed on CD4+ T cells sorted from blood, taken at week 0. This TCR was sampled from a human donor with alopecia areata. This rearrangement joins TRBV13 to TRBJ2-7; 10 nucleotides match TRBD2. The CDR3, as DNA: TGTGCCAGCAGCCTAACTAGCGGGGCCGGTTACGAGCAGTACTTC. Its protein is CASSLTSGAGYEQYF.